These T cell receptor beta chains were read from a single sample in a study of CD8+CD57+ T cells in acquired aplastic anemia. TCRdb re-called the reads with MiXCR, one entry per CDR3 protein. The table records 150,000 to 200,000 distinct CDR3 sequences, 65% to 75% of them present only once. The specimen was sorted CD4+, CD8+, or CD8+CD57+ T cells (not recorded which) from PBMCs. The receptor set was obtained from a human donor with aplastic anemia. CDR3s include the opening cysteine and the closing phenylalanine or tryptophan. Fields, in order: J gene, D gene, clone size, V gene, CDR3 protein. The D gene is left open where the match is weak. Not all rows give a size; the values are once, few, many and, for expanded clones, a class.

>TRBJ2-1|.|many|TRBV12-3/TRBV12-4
CASRAAYNEQFF
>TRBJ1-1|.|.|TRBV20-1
CSARGEREAEAFF
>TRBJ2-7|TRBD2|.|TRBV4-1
CASSQGTSGRVISYEQYF
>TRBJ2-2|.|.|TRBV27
CASSLAGQNTGELFF
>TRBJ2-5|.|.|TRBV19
CASSTVYQETQYF
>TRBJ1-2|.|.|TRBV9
CASSSGVVGYGYTF
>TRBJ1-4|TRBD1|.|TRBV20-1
CSAHWGQGAEKLFF
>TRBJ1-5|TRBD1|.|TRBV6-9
CASSEWGDSSNQPQHF
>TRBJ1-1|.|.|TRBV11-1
CASSLSDLEAFF
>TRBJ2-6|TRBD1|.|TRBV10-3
CAIGGQAGAGANVLTF
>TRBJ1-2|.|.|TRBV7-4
CASSLVREDYGYTF
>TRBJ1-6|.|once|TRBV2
CASSEPGSPLHF
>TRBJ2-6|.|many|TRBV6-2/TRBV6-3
CASSSGQLSGANVLTF
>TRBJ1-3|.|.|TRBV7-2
CASSVVDAASGNTIYF
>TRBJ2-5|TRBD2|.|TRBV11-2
CASSLGVAGVGETQYF
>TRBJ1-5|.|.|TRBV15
CATSREGYNQPQHF
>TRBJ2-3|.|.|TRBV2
CASSEQTRNTDTQYF
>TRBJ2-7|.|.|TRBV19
CASSIIVRVNEQYF
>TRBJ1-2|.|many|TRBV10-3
CAIMRGIYGYTF
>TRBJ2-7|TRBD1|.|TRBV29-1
CSPWTGFYEQYF
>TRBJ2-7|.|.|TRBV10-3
CAISESQRGFDEQYF
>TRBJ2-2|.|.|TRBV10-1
CASSVIGTGELFF
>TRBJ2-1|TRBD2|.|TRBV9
CASSGLTSGGAGVYNEQFF
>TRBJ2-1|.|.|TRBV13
CASSLVGGQSNEQFF
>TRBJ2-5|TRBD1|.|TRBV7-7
CASSRNGQGIETQYF
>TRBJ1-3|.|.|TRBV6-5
CASSYEWRDTTIYF
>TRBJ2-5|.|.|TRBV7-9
CASSYEGAGRETQYF